The table lists the clone carrying this TCR beta chain with a few counts. The target antigen is unknown. Gene names are mouse gene names. The sequence runs out 4 residues before the end of the CDR3; the remainder is reconstructed from the germline J gene. Other DNA sequences of this sample code for an identical CDR3. Cells that came from pooled cutaneous lymph nodes were sorted using CD4, CD8alpha, NKG2D, NKG2ACE and other markers. The data stem from a study of CD8+ T cells in alopecia areata. Findings and caveats of the study: Scalp samples also yield sequences of resident alphabeta T cells from normal skin. Lesional scalp displayed greater clonality than normal scalp, most notably in alopecia totalis/universalis.

Investigators isolated RNA and reverse transcribed it into cDNA to act as the sequencing template. Data came from immunoSEQ multiplex PCR; TCRdb stores just in-frame clones and leaves some out. The sample counts over 250,000 clones, none seen once; the ten largest own about 1.1%. Germline trimming cut 0 bases from V and 0 bases from J; bases unmatched to any gene: 0. Germline lookup yields CDR1 GKSSPN and CDR2 SITVG. The CDR3 is 14 amino acids. This TCR derives from a C3H/HeJ mouse with alopecia areata. Strain haplotype at MHC: H2-k. The J gene is TRBJ2-7, the V gene TRBV31; 9 nucleotides match TRBD2. The sequenced sample consisted of CD4+ T cells sorted from a lymph node. The sequenced part of the CDR3 DNA is TGTGCCTGGAGTCTCTGGGGGGGCTCCTAT. Amino acids: CAWSLWGGSY. In full, the CDR3 reads CAWSLWGGSYEQYF.